This TCR beta chain was captured by sequencing in a study of radiotherapy plus CTLA-4 blockade in lung cancer. Overall study: There were objective responses in around 18% of patients, and roughly 33% had disease control.

CDR1 is GTSNPN and CDR2 is SVGIG in the germline V gene (reference sequence). With 5 bases removed from V and 0 bases from J, the gap between germline ends came to 14 bases. The CDR3 runs to 14 residues. Libraries were prepared by immunoSEQ multiplex PCR; TCRdb keeps only in-frame clonotypes and omits some of them. The sample shows around 80,000 clones, roughly four fifths of them seen only once. Comment on this clone: This CDR3 is also generated by other DNA sequences in the sample.

The rearrangement joins TRBV30 to TRBJ2-7; D is undetermined. Sequencing used peripheral blood, obtained from a patient treated with radiotherapy plus ipilimumab. The sequence derives from a human donor with non-small cell lung cancer whose response to radiotherapy plus ipilimumab could not be evaluated. CDR3 sequence reads: CAWGHLFRSYEQYF. The CDR3 DNA is TGTGCCTGGGGTCACCTATTTCGCTCCTACGAGCAGTACTTC.